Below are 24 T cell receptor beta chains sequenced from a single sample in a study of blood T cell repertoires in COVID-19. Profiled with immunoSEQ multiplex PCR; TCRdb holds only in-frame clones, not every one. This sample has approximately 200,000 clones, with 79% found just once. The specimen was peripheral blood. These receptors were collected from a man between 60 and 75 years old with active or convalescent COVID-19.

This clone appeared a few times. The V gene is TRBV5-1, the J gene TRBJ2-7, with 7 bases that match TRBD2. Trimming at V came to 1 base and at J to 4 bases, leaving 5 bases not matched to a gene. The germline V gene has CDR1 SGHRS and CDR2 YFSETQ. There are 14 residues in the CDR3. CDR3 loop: CASSLQGGEYEQYF. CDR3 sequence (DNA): TGCGCCAGCAGCTTGCAGGGAGGGGAGTACGAGCAGTACTTC.

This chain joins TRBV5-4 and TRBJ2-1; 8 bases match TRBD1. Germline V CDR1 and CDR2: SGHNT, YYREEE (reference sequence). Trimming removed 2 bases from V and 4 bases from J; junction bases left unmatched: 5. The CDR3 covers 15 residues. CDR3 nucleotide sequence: TGTGCCAGCAGCTTCGGACAGGGAGTGTACAATGAGCAGTTCTTC. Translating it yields CASSFGQGVYNEQFF.

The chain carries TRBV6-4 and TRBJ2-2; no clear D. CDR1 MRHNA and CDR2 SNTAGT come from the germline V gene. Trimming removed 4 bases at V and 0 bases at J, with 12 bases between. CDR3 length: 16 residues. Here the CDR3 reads CASSVELTSNTGELFF. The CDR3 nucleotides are TGTGCCAGCAGTGTCGAACTAACATCGAACACCGGGGAGCTGTTTTTT.

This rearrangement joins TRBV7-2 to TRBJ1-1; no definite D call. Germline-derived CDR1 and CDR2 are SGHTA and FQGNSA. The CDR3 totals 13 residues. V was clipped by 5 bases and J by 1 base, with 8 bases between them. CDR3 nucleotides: TGTGCCAGCAGCATCAGTTGGAACACTGAAGCTTTCTTT. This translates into CASSISWNTEAFF.

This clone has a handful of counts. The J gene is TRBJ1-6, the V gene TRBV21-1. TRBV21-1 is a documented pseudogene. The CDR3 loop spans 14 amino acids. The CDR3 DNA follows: TGTGCCAGCAGCCCGCACCATAGAATTTCACCCCTCCACTTT. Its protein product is CASSPHHRISPLHF.

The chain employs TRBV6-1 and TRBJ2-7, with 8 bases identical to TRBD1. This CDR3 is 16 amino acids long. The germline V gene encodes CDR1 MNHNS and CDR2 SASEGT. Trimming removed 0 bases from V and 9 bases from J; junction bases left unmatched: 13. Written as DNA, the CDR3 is TGTGCCAGCAGTGAAGCGCGGACAGGGTGGGTGATTCGGCAGTACTTC. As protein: CASSEARTGWVIRQYF.

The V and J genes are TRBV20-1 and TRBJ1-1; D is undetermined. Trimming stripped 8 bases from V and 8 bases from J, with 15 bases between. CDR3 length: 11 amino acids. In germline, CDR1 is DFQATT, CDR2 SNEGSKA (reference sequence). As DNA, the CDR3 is TGCAGTACAAGACGGCAGGCCGAAGCTTTCTTT. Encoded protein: CSTRRQAEAFF.

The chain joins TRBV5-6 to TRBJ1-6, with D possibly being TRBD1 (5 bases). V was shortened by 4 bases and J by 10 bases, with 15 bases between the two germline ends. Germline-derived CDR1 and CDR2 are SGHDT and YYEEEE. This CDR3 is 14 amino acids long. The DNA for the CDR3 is TGTGCCAGCAGCCGTGATAGGGGTAACTCACCCCTCCACTTT. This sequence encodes CASSRDRGNSPLHF.

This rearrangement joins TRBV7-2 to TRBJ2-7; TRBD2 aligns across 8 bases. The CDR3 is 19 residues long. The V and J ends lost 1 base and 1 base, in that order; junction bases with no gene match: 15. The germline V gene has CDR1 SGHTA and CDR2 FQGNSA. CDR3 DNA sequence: TGTGCCAGCAGCTTAGTTGCCCCGGTCAGCCAGCGGGAGTCCTACGAGCAGTACTTC. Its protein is CASSLVAPVSQRESYEQYF.

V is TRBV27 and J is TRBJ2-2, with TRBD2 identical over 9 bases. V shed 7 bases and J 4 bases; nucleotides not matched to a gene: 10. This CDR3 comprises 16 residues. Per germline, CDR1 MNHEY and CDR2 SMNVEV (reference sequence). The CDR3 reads CASTEGAGGPTGELFF. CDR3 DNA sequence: TGTGCCAGCACCGAAGGGGCGGGAGGGCCCACCGGGGAGCTGTTTTTT.

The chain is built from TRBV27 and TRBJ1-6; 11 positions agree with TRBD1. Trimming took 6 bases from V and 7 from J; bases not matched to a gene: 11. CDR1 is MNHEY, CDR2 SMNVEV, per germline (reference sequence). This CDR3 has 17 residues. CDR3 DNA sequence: TGTGCCAGCAGCTCCGGGACAGGGGGAAATCGGAATTCACCCCTCCACTTT. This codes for CASSSGTGGNRNSPLHF.

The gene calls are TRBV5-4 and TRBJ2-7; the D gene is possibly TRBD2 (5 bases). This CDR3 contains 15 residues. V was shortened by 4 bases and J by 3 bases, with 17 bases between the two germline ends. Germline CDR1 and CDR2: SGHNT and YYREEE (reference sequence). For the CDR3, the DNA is TGTGCCAGCAGCCATTTCTCCGGGGTTAACTACGAGCAGTACTTC. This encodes CASSHFSGVNYEQYF. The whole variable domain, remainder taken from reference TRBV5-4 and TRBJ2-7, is ETGVTQSPTHLIKTRGQQVTLRCSSQSGHNTVSWYQQALGQGPQFIFQYYREEENGRGNFPPRFSGLQFPNYSSELNVNALELDDSALYLCASSHFSGVNYEQYFGPGTRLTVT.

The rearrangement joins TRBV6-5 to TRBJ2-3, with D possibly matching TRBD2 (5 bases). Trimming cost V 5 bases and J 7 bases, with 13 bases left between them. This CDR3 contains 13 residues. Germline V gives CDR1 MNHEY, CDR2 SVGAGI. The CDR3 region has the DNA TGTGCCAGCAGTCCTAGCTGGGCCCATACGCAGTATTTT. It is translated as CASSPSWAHTQYF.

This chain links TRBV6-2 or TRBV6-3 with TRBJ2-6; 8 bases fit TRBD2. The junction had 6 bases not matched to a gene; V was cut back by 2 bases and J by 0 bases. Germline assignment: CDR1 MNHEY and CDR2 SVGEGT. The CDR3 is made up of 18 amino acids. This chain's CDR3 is CASSYLAGPHSGANVLTF. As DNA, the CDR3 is TGTGCCAGCAGTTACCTAGCGGGCCCCCACTCTGGGGCCAACGTCCTGACTTTC.

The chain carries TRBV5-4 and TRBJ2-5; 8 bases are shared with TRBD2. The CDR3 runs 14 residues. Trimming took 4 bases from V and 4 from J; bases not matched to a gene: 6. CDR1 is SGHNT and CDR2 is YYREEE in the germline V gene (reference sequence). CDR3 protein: CASSARGGLETQYF. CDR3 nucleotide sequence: TGTGCCAGCAGCGCCCGGGGGGGCTTAGAGACCCAGTACTTC.

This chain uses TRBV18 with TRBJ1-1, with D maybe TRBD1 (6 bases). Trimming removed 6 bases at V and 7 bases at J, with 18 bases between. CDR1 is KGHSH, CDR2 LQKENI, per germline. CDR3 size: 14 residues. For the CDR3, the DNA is TGTGCCAGCTCCCTGGCACAGGGTAGGGGTGAAGCTTTCTTT. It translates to CASSLAQGRGEAFF.

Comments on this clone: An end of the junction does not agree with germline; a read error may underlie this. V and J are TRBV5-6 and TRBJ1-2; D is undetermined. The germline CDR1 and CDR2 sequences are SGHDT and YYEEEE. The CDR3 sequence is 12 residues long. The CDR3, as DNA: TGTGCCAGCAGCTTGTTGCCCCTAGGCTACGCCTTC. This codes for CASSLLPLGYAF.

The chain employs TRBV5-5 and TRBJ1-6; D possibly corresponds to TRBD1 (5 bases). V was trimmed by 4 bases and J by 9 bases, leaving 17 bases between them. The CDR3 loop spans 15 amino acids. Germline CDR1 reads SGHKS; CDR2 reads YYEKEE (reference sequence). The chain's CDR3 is CASSTNSGGASPLHF. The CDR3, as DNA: TGTGCCAGCAGCACTAATTCGGGGGGAGCTTCACCCCTCCACTTT.

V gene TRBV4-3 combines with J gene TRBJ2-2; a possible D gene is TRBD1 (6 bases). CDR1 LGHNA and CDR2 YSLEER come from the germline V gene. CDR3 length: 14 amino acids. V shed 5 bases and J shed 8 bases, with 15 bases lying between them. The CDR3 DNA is TGCGCCAGCAGCGCCGGGACATTAATGGGGGAGCTGTTTTTT. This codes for CASSAGTLMGELFF.

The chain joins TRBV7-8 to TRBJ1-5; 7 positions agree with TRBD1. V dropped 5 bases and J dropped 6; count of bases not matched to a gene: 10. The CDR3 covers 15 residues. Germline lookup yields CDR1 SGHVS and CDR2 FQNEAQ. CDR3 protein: CASSLLTGAGQPQHF. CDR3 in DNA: TGTGCCAGCAGCCTCCTCACAGGGGCAGGTCAGCCCCAGCATTTT.

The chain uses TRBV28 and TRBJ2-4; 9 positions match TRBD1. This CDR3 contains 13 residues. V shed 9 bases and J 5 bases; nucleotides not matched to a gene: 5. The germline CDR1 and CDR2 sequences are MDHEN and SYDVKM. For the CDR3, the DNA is TGTGCCAGTTCCCGACAGGGGGAAAACATTCAGTACTTC. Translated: CASSRQGENIQYF.

This CDR3 reads CATSDSGTSGRANEQFF. The DNA for the CDR3 is TGTGCCACCAGTGATTCCGGGACTAGCGGGAGGGCCAATGAGCAGTTCTTC. This chain joins TRBV24-1 and TRBJ2-1; 16 bases fit TRBD2. The CDR3 length is 17 residues. V was clipped by 2 bases and J by 6 bases; unmatched bases: 3. CDR1 KGHDR and CDR2 SFDVKD come from the germline V gene.

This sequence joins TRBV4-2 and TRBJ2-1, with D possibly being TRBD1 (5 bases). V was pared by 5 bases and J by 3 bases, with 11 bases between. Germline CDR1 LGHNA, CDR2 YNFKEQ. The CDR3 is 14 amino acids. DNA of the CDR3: TGTGCCAGCAGCGCCCAGGGATTCTACAATGAGCAGTTCTTC. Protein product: CASSAQGFYNEQFF.

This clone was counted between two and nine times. This CDR3 is CASSLNYGYTF. For the CDR3, the DNA is TGTGCCAGCAGCCTTAACTATGGCTACACCTTC. The chain recombines TRBV7-2 with TRBJ1-2, with D unresolved. The V gene's germline CDR1 is SGHTA and CDR2 FQGNSA. The CDR3 has 11 amino acids. Trimming took 5 bases from V and 1 from J, leaving 2 bases between them.